The 11 T cell receptor beta chains given below trace back to one sample, sequenced in a study of OX40 agonist ivuxolimab in advanced cancers. Produced via immunoSEQ multiplex PCR; TCRdb's table is partial and in-frame only. In the table there are 50,000 to 55,000 clones, over 75% of which are singletons. The sample consisted of CD4+ or CD8+ T cells sorted from blood, taken in a trial of the OX40 agonist ivuxolimab. The receptors originated from an adult with an advanced solid tumor such as melanoma, head and neck, liver or kidney cancer.

The chain has TRBV6-5 and TRBJ1-2; TRBD1 is a possible D gene (6 bases). V was cut by 0 bases and J by 4 bases, with 12 bases left in between. The CDR3 has 15 amino acids. CDR1 and CDR2 from the germline V gene are MNHEY and SVGAGI. The chain's CDR3 is CASSYSEGGVYGYTF. CDR3 sequence (DNA): TGTGCCAGCAGTTACTCGGAGGGGGGGGTCTATGGCTACACCTTC.

The sample holds one count of this clone. CDR3 sequence: CASSGWAAGGAFF. DNA of the CDR3: TGCGCCAGCAGTGGCTGGGCGGCGGGTGGGGCTTTCTTT. The V call is TRBV10-1, the J call TRBJ1-1; D is unclear. Germline CDR1 and CDR2: WNHNN and SYGVQD (reference sequence). The length of the CDR3 is 13 residues. The ends were cut back, 4 bases at V and 11 bases at J, with 17 bases in the middle.

This chain links TRBV9 with TRBJ2-3; the D gene is possibly TRBD1 (5 bases). The CDR3 runs 14 residues. V shed 0 bases and J shed 5 bases, with 10 bases lying between them. The germline V gene encodes CDR1 SGDLS and CDR2 YYNGEE. CDR3 in amino acids: CASSVDPREDTQYF. As DNA, the CDR3 is TGTGCCAGCAGCGTAGACCCCAGGGAAGATACGCAGTATTTT.

The CDR3 DNA sequence: TGTGCCAGCAGTGAAGGGACTGTCCAAGAGACCCAGTACTTC. It codes for CASSEGTVQETQYF. The rearrangement links TRBV6-1 to TRBJ2-5; D might be TRBD2 (5 bases). V lost 1 base to trimming and J lost 1 base, with 7 bases between them. This CDR3 is 14 amino acids long. Germline-derived CDR1 and CDR2 are MNHNS and SASEGT.

The V call is TRBV5-4, the J call TRBJ2-2; D is tentatively TRBD1 or TRBD2 (5 bases each). The CDR3 is 15 residues long. CDR1 and CDR2 (germline): SGHNT, YYREEE (reference sequence). Trimming stripped 4 bases from V and 3 bases from J, with 13 bases between. The CDR3 region is CASSRDPTDTGELFF. The CDR3 DNA sequence: TGTGCCAGCAGCCGGGACCCTACGGACACCGGGGAGCTGTTTTTT.

Here the CDR3 DNA reads TGTGCCAGCAGCTTAGGACAGGGGATTGAGACCCAGTACTTC. Its protein product is CASSLGQGIETQYF. This sequence joins TRBV7-6 and TRBJ2-5, with 8 nucleotides matching TRBD1. CDR3 length: 14 residues. Germline lookup yields CDR1 SGHVS and CDR2 FNYEAQ. J was trimmed by 5 bases and V by 1 base; bases with no gene match: 3. Variable domain in full (rest from reference TRBV7-6 and TRBJ2-5): GAGVSQSPRYKVTKRGQDVALRCDPISGHVSLYWYRQALGQGPEFLTYFNYEAQQDKSGLPNDRFSAERPEGSISTLTIQRTEQRDSAMYRCASSLGQGIETQYFGPGTRLLVL.

The chain carries TRBV7-2 and TRBJ2-6; a weak D match, TRBD1 (6 bases). The germline V gene encodes CDR1 SGHTA and CDR2 FQGNSA. Trimming stripped 5 bases from V and 0 bases from J, with 14 bases between. There are 17 residues in the CDR3. The CDR3, as DNA: TGTGCCAGCAGCGCGGACAGATTTACCTCTGGGGCCAACGTCCTGACTTTC. This gives the protein CASSADRFTSGANVLTF.

The genes are TRBV18 and TRBJ2-1, with TRBD2 matching over 8 bases. V gave up 0 bases and J gave up 2 bases; unmatched junction bases: 3. Germline CDR1 KGHSH, CDR2 LQKENI. This CDR3 is 16 amino acids long. The CDR3 DNA reads as TGTGCCAGCTCACCACCGAGTAGCGGGGCCTACAATGAGCAGTTCTTC. Its translation: CASSPPSSGAYNEQFF.

The V gene is TRBV19, the J gene TRBJ2-7, with D hard to call. Trimming removed 5 bases from V and 6 bases from J, with 14 bases in between. The CDR3 length is 13 residues. Germline V gene data show CDR1 as LNHDA and CDR2 as SQIVND (reference sequence). The CDR3 DNA follows: TGTGCCAGTAGTCCCCGGACCTTCGGCGAGCAGTACTTC. Amino acids: CASSPRTFGEQYF.

The chain combines TRBV5-4 with TRBJ2-2, with 8 bases that match TRBD1. The CDR3 is made up of 15 amino acids. The V and J ends lost 0 bases and 3 bases, in that order; junction bases with no gene match: 1. Germline V lookup: CDR1 SGHNT, CDR2 YYREEE (reference sequence). CDR3 nucleotides: TGTGCCAGCAGCTTGGGACAGGGGCACACCGGGGAGCTGTTTTTT. This translates into CASSLGQGHTGELFF.

The chain links TRBV30 to TRBJ2-5; 14 bases match TRBD2. CDR1 and CDR2 from the germline V gene are GTSNPN and SVGIG (reference sequence). J lost 7 bases, V lost 8 bases, and 12 bases had no gene match. The CDR3 totals 15 residues. The CDR3, as DNA: TGTGCCGGCTCGGGACTAGCGGGAGTTACTGGGACCCAGTACTTC. Protein: CAGSGLAGVTGTQYF.